This passage covers 22 T cell receptor beta chains from one sample sequenced in a study of shared clonotypes between healthy human individuals. Data came from immunoSEQ multiplex PCR; TCRdb stores just in-frame clones and leaves some out. Of over a million clones listed, roughly 97% are singletons. The sequencing sample was made of naive CD4+ T cells sorted from blood. Subset in this sample: CD45RA+ positively selected. The receptor source for this set is a man aged 25 to 45 in good health.

The V gene is TRBV18, the J gene TRBJ1-1; a possible D gene is TRBD1 (5 bases). V was clipped by 6 bases and J by 5 bases, with 13 bases between them. The CDR3 runs to 13 residues. Germline V CDR1 and CDR2: KGHSH, LQKENI. CDR3 region: CASSSSGRTEAFF. For the CDR3, the DNA is TGTGCCAGCTCCTCCTCAGGGAGGACTGAAGCTTTCTTT. The entire variable domain, with the rest obtained from reference TRBV18 and TRBJ1-1, is as follows: NAGVMQNPRHLVRRRGQEARLRCSPMKGHSHVYWYRQLPEEGLKFMVYLQKENIIDESGMPKERFSAEFPKEGPSILRIQQVVRGDSAAYFCASSSSGRTEAFFGQGTRLTVV.

This chain connects TRBV6-6 to TRBJ1-3; unclear D gene. V lost 9 bases to trimming and J lost 2 bases, with 11 bases between them. Germline V lookup: CDR1 MNHNY, CDR2 SVGAGI (reference sequence). The CDR3 runs 13 residues. This CDR3 reads CASNSYPGNTIYF. The CDR3 DNA reads TGTGCCAGTAACTCATACCCTGGAAACACCATATATTTT.

The chain carries TRBV4-2 and TRBJ2-5; TRBD1 matches at 8 bases. This CDR3 comprises 15 residues. The germline V gene has CDR1 LGHNA and CDR2 YNFKEQ. After removal of 3 bases from V and 3 bases from J, the junction contained 6 bases not matched to a gene. The CDR3 sequence is CASSQDPGQEETQYF. DNA for the CDR3: TGTGCCAGCAGCCAGGACCCGGGACAGGAAGAGACCCAGTACTTC.

The V gene is TRBV5-1, the J gene TRBJ2-7; 9 bases line up with TRBD2. CDR1 is SGHRS and CDR2 is YFSETQ in the germline V gene. This CDR3 spans 14 amino acids. With 4 bases clipped from V and 3 bases from J, the junction kept 5 bases outside the gene matches. CDR3 nucleotide sequence: TGCGCCAGCAGCAGGATGACTAGCGGCTACGAGCAGTACTTC. It yields the protein CASSRMTSGYEQYF.

Only one count was recorded for this clone. The chain links TRBV7-6 to TRBJ2-7; 9 bases line up with TRBD2. After removal of 5 bases from V and 6 bases from J, the junction contained 17 bases not matched to a gene. The CDR3 contains 17 residues. The germline gives CDR1 SGHVS, CDR2 FNYEAQ. As DNA, the CDR3 is TGTGCCAGCAGCCCCTTAGCGGGAGCACTAACGGACTCCGAGCAGTACTTC. It translates to CASSPLAGALTDSEQYF.

The chain has TRBV5-1 and TRBJ1-1, with a possible D match to TRBD1 (5 bases). This CDR3 has 15 amino acids. The germline V and J ends were trimmed by 0 bases and 0 bases, with 9 bases remaining between them. Per germline, CDR1 SGHRS and CDR2 YFSETQ. The CDR3 bases are TGCGCCAGCAGCTTGGGAAGGGGAATGAACACTGAAGCTTTCTTT. It encodes CASSLGRGMNTEAFF. The entire variable domain, with the rest obtained from reference TRBV5-1 and TRBJ1-1, is as follows: KAGVTQTPRYLIKTRGQQVTLSCSPISGHRSVSWYQQTPGQGLQFLFEYFSETQRNKGNFPGRFSGRQFSNSRSEMNVSTLELGDSALYLCASSLGRGMNTEAFFGQGTRLTVV.

The rearrangement uses TRBV5-4 and TRBJ2-1, with 8 bases lining up with TRBD1. Germline V gene sequence: CDR1 SGHNT, CDR2 YYREEE (reference sequence). The CDR3 totals 14 residues. V shed 4 bases and J 3 bases; nucleotides not matched to a gene: 3. In nucleotides, the CDR3 is TGTGCCAGCAGCAAGGGGACAGGCTACAATGAGCAGTTCTTC. Encoded protein: CASSKGTGYNEQFF.

V and J are TRBV6-5 and TRBJ2-1, with TRBD1 identical over 8 bases. The V segment lost 9 bases and the J segment 6 bases; nucleotides outside the gene matches: 7. This CDR3 region has 13 residues. Germline CDR1 reads MNHEY; CDR2 reads SVGAGI. CDR3 sequence: CASWTGTPNEQFF. CDR3 nucleotides: TGTGCCAGTTGGACAGGGACACCCAATGAGCAGTTCTTC.

A word on this clone: Different DNA sequences within this sample yield the same CDR3. The J gene is TRBJ2-1, the V gene TRBV18; no clear D gene. V lost 6 bases to trimming and J lost 3 bases, with 9 bases between them. The CDR3 is 13 amino acids. Germline V gene data show CDR1 as KGHSH and CDR2 as LQKENI. CDR3 DNA: TGTGCCAGCTCCCCGATAAACTACAATGAGCAGTTCTTC. It specifies CASSPINYNEQFF.

Details on this clone: The sample carries other DNA sequences with the same CDR3. The rearrangement uses TRBV28 and TRBJ1-5; D is unclear. Trimming stripped 2 bases from V and 0 bases from J, with 8 bases between. From germline, CDR1 is MDHEN and CDR2 SYDVKM. This CDR3 is built from 15 residues. CDR3 protein: CASSLPGNSNQPQHF. The CDR3 bases are TGTGCCAGCAGTTTACCGGGAAATAGCAATCAGCCCCAGCATTTT.

The chain employs TRBV7-8 and TRBJ1-5; no clear D. CDR1 is SGHVS, CDR2 FQNEAQ, per germline. The V and J ends lost 1 base and 7 bases respectively, with 8 bases between them. This CDR3 region has 13 residues. The DNA for the CDR3 is TGTGCCAGCAGCTTAGTGGCGACACAGCCCCAGCATTTT. This sequence encodes CASSLVATQPQHF.

V usage is TRBV19 and J usage is TRBJ2-3; TRBD2 matches at 9 bases. The V and J ends lost 3 bases and 8 bases, in that order; junction bases with no gene match: 12. The CDR3 is 16 residues long. Germline V gene data show CDR1 as LNHDA and CDR2 as SQIVND (reference sequence). The CDR3 spells CASSIPASGDWGTQYF. Here the CDR3 DNA reads TGTGCCAGTAGTATTCCGGCTAGCGGGGACTGGGGTACGCAGTATTTT.

J is TRBJ2-7 and V is TRBV18; D might be TRBD2 (6 bases). The CDR3 has 16 residues. Germline V CDR1 and CDR2: KGHSH, LQKENI. The ends were cut back, 2 bases at V and 0 bases at J, with 14 bases in the middle. The CDR3 loop is CASSPSLAQHSYEQYF. CDR3 in DNA: TGTGCCAGCTCACCAAGTCTAGCGCAACACTCCTACGAGCAGTACTTC.

The J gene is TRBJ2-2, the V gene TRBV5-4; TRBD2 matches at 12 bases. V lost 5 bases, J lost 5 bases, and 7 bases stayed unmatched. The CDR3 has 16 amino acids. The germline V gene has CDR1 SGHNT and CDR2 YYREEE (reference sequence). The CDR3 loop reads CASRRLAGGRTGELFF. CDR3 nucleotide sequence: TGTGCCAGCAGACGTCTAGCGGGAGGGCGGACCGGGGAGCTGTTTTTT.

This clone was seen many times. V gene TRBV4-1 combines with J gene TRBJ1-5; TRBD1 matches 9 bases. Germline V CDR1 and CDR2: MGHRA, YSYEKL. The CDR3 loop spans 16 amino acids. V was pared by 3 bases and J by 3 bases, with 6 bases of the junction left unmatched. In nucleotides, the CDR3 is TGCGCCAGCAGCCAGCCGGGACAGGGCCCCAATCAGCCCCAGCATTTT. Translated: CASSQPGQGPNQPQHF.

V is TRBV6-1 and J is TRBJ2-6; weak D call: TRBD1 (6 bases). The CDR3 consists of 17 residues. From germline, CDR1 is MNHNS and CDR2 SASEGT. The ends were cut back, 1 base at V and 0 bases at J, with 10 bases in the middle. This CDR3 reads CASSEVAGDSGANVLTF. The DNA of the CDR3 is TGTGCCAGCAGTGAAGTGGCAGGGGACTCTGGGGCCAACGTCCTGACTTTC.

V gene TRBV4-3 combines with J gene TRBJ2-3; no clear D. Per the germline V gene, CDR1 is LGHNA and CDR2 is YSLEER. The V end lost 5 bases, the J end lost 0 bases, and 9 bases lay between the germline ends. CDR3 length: 14 amino acids. CDR3 region: CASSVAQSTDTQYF. In DNA, the CDR3 is TGCGCCAGCAGCGTCGCACAAAGCACAGATACGCAGTATTTT.

This chain uses TRBV6-5 with TRBJ2-7; TRBD2 aligns across 10 bases. The CDR3 contains 14 residues. The V and J ends lost 4 bases and 5 bases, in that order; junction bases with no gene match: 5. Germline CDR1 is MNHEY and CDR2 is SVGAGI. CDR3 region: CASSSSGRVDEQYF. The CDR3 DNA is TGTGCCAGCAGTTCCAGCGGGAGGGTCGACGAGCAGTACTTC.

The rearrangement joins TRBV5-8 to TRBJ1-5; unclear D gene. Germline CDR1 SGHTS, CDR2 YDEGEE. The CDR3 has 16 amino acids. Deletions cut 0 bases from V and 4 bases from J, with 14 bases between. The DNA of the CDR3 is TGTGCCAGCAGCTTGGAAGGTGTGGGCGTTAATCAGCCCCAGCATTTT. Its protein product is CASSLEGVGVNQPQHF.

V is TRBV29-1 and J is TRBJ2-5; D is ambiguous. The germline V gene has CDR1 SQVTM and CDR2 ANQGSEA. CDR3 length equals 12 residues. Deletions cut 5 bases from V and 2 bases from J, with 9 bases between. CDR3 bases: TGCAGCGTTTTTGGTTTACAAGAGACCCAGTACTTC. It is translated as CSVFGLQETQYF.

The gene calls are TRBV5-1 and TRBJ1-1, with a weak D call TRBD1 (5 bases). The length of the CDR3 is 16 residues. Between the trimmed V and J ends, which lost 0 bases and 1 base, there was a span of 13 bases. Looked up from germline, CDR1 is SGHRS and CDR2 is YFSETQ. CDR3 region: CASSLAIGARNTEAFF. The CDR3 bases are TGCGCCAGCAGCTTGGCTATTGGGGCACGGAACACTGAAGCTTTCTTT.

On this clone itself: Different DNA sequences within this sample yield the same CDR3. This rearrangement joins TRBV5-6 to TRBJ2-2, with a weak D call TRBD1 (8 bases). V gave up 5 bases and J gave up 6 bases, with 17 bases separating them. Per germline, CDR1 SGHDT and CDR2 YYEEEE. The CDR3 runs to 15 residues. The CDR3 here is CASRIQGAGAGELFF. The CDR3 DNA sequence: TGTGCCAGCAGGATTCAGGGGGCGGGGGCCGGGGAGCTGTTTTTT.